This entry lists 8 T cell receptor beta chains sequenced from one sample in a study of CD8 T cells in Susac syndrome. Reverse transcription of about 0.5 to 1 ug RNA used random hexamers. MiXCR was run by TCRdb on the immunoSEQ multiplex PCR reads, yielding one entry per CDR3 protein. The sample has about 300,000 distinct CDR3 sequences; 92% are singletons. Sequencing input: CD4+ T cells from PBMCs. The receptors were gathered from a human donor with multiple sclerosis.

J is TRBJ1-2 and V is TRBV5-5; no definite D call. The CDR3 spans 14 residues. Between the trimmed V and J ends, which lost 0 bases and 5 bases, there was a span of 11 bases. Per the germline V gene, CDR1 is SGHKS and CDR2 is YYEKEE (reference sequence). CDR3 nucleotides: TGTGCCAGCAGCTTGGGACTAGGACCGTATGGCTACACCTTC. This translates into CASSLGLGPYGYTF.

J is TRBJ2-7 and V is TRBV25-1; the D gene is possibly TRBD1 (6 bases). The germline gives CDR1 MGHDK, CDR2 SYGVNS. V lost 4 bases and J 2 bases, leaving 18 bases between the germline ends. The CDR3 contains 16 residues. DNA of the CDR3: TGTGCCAGCAGTGGGTGGGGCACAGGGAAGACCTACGAGCAGTACTTC. Translating it yields CASSGWGTGKTYEQYF.

This chain connects TRBV29-1 to TRBJ2-3, with 12 bases fitting TRBD1. After removal of 3 bases from V and 4 bases from J, the junction contained 5 bases not matched to a gene. The CDR3 runs to 15 residues. The germline gives CDR1 SQVTM, CDR2 ANQGSEA. CDR3 in DNA: TGCAGCGTTGAGCCGGGACAGGGGGCCGCAGATACGCAGTATTTT. This encodes CSVEPGQGAADTQYF.

This clonotype was seen once. The chain recombines TRBV5-1 with TRBJ2-7; 12 nucleotides align to TRBD2. V was clipped by 7 bases and J by 2 bases; unmatched bases: 7. CDR1 is SGHRS, CDR2 YFSETQ, per germline. The CDR3 is 15 amino acids. The CDR3 DNA reads as TGCGCCAGCCGACTAGCGGGAGAGGCCACCTACGAGCAGTACTTC. It is translated as CASRLAGEATYEQYF.

The DNA for the CDR3 is TGCGCCAGCAGCCCCAGGGGAGGTGGGTCCTACGAGCAGTACTTC. It is translated as CASSPRGGGSYEQYF. V gene TRBV5-1 combines with J gene TRBJ2-7; the D call may be TRBD1 or TRBD2 (6 bases each). The ends were cut back, 4 bases at V and 1 base at J, with 15 bases in the middle. Germline assignment: CDR1 SGHRS and CDR2 YFSETQ. This CDR3 has 15 residues.

V usage is TRBV20-1 and J usage is TRBJ1-3; no reliable D call. The germline gives CDR1 DFQATT, CDR2 SNEGSKA (reference sequence). V gave up 4 bases and J gave up 0 bases, with 16 bases separating them. The CDR3 is made up of 16 amino acids. Written as DNA, the CDR3 is TGCAGTGCTATAGACCCAGGAGGTGGCTCTGGAAACACCATATATTTT. It codes for CSAIDPGGGSGNTIYF.

The chain links TRBV7-9 to TRBJ2-7; D tentatively reads TRBD1 or TRBD2 (5 bases each). Germline-derived CDR1 and CDR2 are SEHNR and FQNEAQ (reference sequence). This CDR3 comprises 13 residues. The ends were cut back, 5 bases at V and 3 bases at J, with 11 bases in the middle. This CDR3 is CASSRRGRYEQYF. The DNA of the CDR3 is TGTGCCAGCAGCAGACGGGGCCGCTACGAGCAGTACTTC.

The chain has TRBV4-1 and TRBJ1-4, with 7 bases lining up with TRBD1. J lost 0 bases, V lost 6 bases, and 4 bases had no gene match. Germline V gene data show CDR1 as MGHRA and CDR2 as YSYEKL. The CDR3 is made up of 15 amino acids. The CDR3 coding sequence is TGCGCCAGCAGACAAACAGGGGCAACTAATGAAAAACTGTTTTTT. This gives the protein CASRQTGATNEKLFF.